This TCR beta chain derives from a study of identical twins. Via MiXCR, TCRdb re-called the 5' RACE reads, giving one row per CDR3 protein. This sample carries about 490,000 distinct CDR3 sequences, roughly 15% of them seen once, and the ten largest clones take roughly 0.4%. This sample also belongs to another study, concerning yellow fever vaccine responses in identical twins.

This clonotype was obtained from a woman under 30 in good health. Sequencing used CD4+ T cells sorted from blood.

The CDR3 coding sequence is TGTGCCAGCGTTAGCGGGTTATCCTACAATGAGCAGTTCTTC. It yields the protein CASVSGLSYNEQFF. This chain joins TRBV12-3 or TRBV12-4 and TRBJ2-1; 7 bases are shared with TRBD2. This CDR3 comprises 14 residues. Losses at the gene ends were 8 bases for V and 1 base for J; bases not matched to a gene: 5.